This T cell receptor (beta chain) came from a study of shared clonotypes between healthy human individuals. With 5 bases clipped from V and 7 bases from J, the junction kept 10 bases outside the gene matches. This CDR3 has 14 residues. Germline values: CDR1 SNHLY, CDR2 FYNNEI. Measured with immunoSEQ multiplex PCR; TCRdb has only the in-frame clones, and not every one. The table records 190,000 or so clones, 65% to 70% of them present only once. The origin of this receptor is a young man in good health. The chain is built from TRBV2 and TRBJ2-7; 8 bases align to TRBD2. Sequences were obtained from memory CD4+ T cells sorted from blood. The sample's subset: CD45RA-negative fraction. The CDR3 DNA sequence: TGTGCCAGCAGTCCCAGCGGGAGAGTTCAAGAGCAGTACTTC. Protein product: CASSPSGRVQEQYF.